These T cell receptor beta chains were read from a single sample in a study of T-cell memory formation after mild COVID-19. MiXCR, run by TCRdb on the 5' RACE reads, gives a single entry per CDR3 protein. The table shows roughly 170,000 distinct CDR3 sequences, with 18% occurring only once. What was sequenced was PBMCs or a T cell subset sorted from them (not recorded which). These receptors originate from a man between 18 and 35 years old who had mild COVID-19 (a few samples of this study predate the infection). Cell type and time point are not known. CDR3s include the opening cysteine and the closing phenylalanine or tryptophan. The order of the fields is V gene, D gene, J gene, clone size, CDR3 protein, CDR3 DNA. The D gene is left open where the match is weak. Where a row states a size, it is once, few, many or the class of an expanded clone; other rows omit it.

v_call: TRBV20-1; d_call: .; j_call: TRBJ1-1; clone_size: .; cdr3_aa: CSARDLYPGPPNTEAFF; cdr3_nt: TGCAGTGCTAGAGATCTTTATCCGGGACCCCCGAACACTGAAGCTTTCTTT
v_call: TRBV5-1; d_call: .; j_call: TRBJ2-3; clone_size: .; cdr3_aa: CASGDASTDTQYF; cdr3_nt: TGCGCCAGCGGGGATGCTAGCACAGATACGCAGTATTTT
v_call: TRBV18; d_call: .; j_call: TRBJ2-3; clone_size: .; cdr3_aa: CASSPPSAASTDTQYF; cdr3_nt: TGTGCCAGCTCACCACCATCCGCGGCTAGCACAGATACGCAGTATTTT
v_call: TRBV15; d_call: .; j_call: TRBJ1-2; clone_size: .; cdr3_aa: CATSRAPGWDGYTF; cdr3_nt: TGTGCCACCAGCAGAGCCCCGGGGTGGGATGGCTACACCTTC
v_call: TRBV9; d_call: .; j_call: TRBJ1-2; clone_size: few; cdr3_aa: CASSVAIGNYGYTF; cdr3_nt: TGTGCCAGCAGCGTAGCGATAGGGAACTATGGCTACACCTTC
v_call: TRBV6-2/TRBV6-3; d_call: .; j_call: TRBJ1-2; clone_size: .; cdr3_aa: CASSYSTVFGYTF; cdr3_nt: TGTGCCAGCAGTTACTCGACAGTTTTTGGCTACACCTTC
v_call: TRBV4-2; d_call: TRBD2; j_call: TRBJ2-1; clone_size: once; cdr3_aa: CASSRERRGFYNEQFF; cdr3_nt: TGTGCCAGCAGCCGAGAAAGGCGGGGGTTCTACAATGAGCAGTTCTTC
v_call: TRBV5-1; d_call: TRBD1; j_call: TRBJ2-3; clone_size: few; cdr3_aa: CASSSGQGSDTQYF; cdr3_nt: TGCGCCAGCAGCTCGGGACAGGGGTCAGATACGCAGTATTTT
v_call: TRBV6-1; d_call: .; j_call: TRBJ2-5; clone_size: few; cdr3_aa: CASIRSGQETQYF; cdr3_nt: TGTGCCAGCATTAGGAGCGGGCAAGAGACCCAGTACTTC
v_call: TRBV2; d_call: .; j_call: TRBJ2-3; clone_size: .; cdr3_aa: CASTQDVLTDTQYF; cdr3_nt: TGTGCCAGCACCCAGGACGTGTTGACAGATACGCAGTATTTT
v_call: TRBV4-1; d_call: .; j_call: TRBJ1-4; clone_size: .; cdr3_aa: CASSKDTATNEKLFF; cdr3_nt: TGCGCCAGCAGCAAGGACACAGCAACTAATGAAAAACTGTTTTTT